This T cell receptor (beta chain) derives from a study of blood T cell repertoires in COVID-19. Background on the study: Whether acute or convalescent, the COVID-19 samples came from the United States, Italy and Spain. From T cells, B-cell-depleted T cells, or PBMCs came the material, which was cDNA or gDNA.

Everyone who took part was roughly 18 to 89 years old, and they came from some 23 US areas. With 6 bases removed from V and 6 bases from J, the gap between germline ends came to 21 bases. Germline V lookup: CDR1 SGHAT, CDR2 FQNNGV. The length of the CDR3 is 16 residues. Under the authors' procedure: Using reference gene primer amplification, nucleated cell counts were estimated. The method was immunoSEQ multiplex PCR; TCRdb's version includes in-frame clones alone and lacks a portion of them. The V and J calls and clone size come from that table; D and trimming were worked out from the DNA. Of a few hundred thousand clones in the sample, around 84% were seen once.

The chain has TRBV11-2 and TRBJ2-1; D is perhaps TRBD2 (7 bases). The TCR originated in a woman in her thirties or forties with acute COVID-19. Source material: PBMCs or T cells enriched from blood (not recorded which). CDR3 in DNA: TGTGCCAGCAGTCGAGAAGGGGGGGGCGTGGGCAATGAGCAGTTCTTC. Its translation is CASSREGGGVGNEQFF.